The 15 T cell receptor beta chains listed next were all sequenced from one sample in a study of T cell responses to AZD1222 COVID-19 vaccine. Some clones are missing from TCRdb's copy, which holds only in-frame ones; the method was immunoSEQ multiplex PCR. This sample yields about 120,000 clones, of which roughly 91% are seen a single time; around 4.5% belongs to the top ten. The sample in question was peripheral blood, obtained on day 0 of AZD1222 vaccination. The receptors stem from an adult in good health.

This chain joins TRBV11-2 and TRBJ2-7, with 9 bases aligning to TRBD1. Germline CDR1 reads SGHAT; CDR2 reads FQNNGV. This CDR3 has 15 amino acids. The V and J ends lost 5 bases and 2 bases, in that order; junction bases with no gene match: 7. CDR3 nucleotide sequence: TGTGCCAGCAGCCCCGGACAGGGGACCCCCTACGAGCAGTACTTC. It yields the protein CASSPGQGTPYEQYF.

The chain joins TRBV4-1 to TRBJ2-7; 8 nucleotides align to TRBD1. Germline V gives CDR1 MGHRA, CDR2 YSYEKL. The CDR3 is made up of 15 amino acids. J lost 3 bases, V lost 0 bases, and 4 bases had no gene match. The CDR3 region has the DNA TGCGCCAGCAGCCAAGACCGACAGGGGATCTACGAGCAGTACTTC. Protein product: CASSQDRQGIYEQYF.

This chain's CDR3 is CASNRGPPNEQFF. DNA of the CDR3: TGTGCCAGCAACAGGGGGCCGCCCAATGAGCAGTTCTTC. The chain carries TRBV2 and TRBJ2-1; 9 bases fit TRBD1. Germline V gene lookup returns CDR1 SNHLY and CDR2 FYNNEI. The CDR3 is 13 amino acids. The junction had 4 bases not matched to a gene; V was cut back by 7 bases and J by 6 bases.

The CDR3 DNA reads TGTGCCAGCAGCTTAGCCCCAGCGGGAGGGCCCGGGGAGCTGTTTTTT. This sequence encodes CASSLAPAGGPGELFF. The chain links TRBV7-2 to TRBJ2-2; 10 nucleotides match TRBD2. Trimming at V came to 0 bases and at J to 6 bases, leaving 4 bases not matched to a gene. The CDR3 has 16 amino acids. The germline CDR1 and CDR2 sequences are SGHTA and FQGNSA.

The chain links TRBV5-5 to TRBJ1-1; the match to TRBD1 covers 8 bases. Trimming cost V 2 bases and J 4 bases; bases outside gene matches: 13. The length of the CDR3 is 17 residues. Germline V gene data show CDR1 as SGHKS and CDR2 as YYEKEE (reference sequence). CDR3 in amino acids: CASSLSAGGTAVTEAFF. The CDR3 coding sequence is TGTGCCAGCAGCTTAAGCGCAGGGGGCACGGCTGTCACTGAAGCTTTCTTT.

This chain links TRBV6-5 with TRBJ2-1; 9 positions agree with TRBD2. This CDR3 is built from 15 residues. CDR1 and CDR2 from the germline V gene are MNHEY and SVGAGI. Trimming removed 5 bases from V and 9 bases from J; junction bases left unmatched: 11. Here the CDR3 reads CASSRLADPPIEQFF. Here the CDR3 DNA reads TGTGCCAGCAGTCGACTAGCGGACCCCCCCATTGAGCAGTTCTTC.

The chain is built from TRBV6-5 and TRBJ2-7; the D gene could be TRBD1 or TRBD2 (6 bases each). The CDR3 extends over 15 amino acids. The germline V and J ends were trimmed by 0 bases and 3 bases, with 12 bases remaining between them. CDR1 is MNHEY and CDR2 is SVGAGI in the germline V gene. CDR3 bases: TGTGCCAGCAGTTACTCCGGGGGCAGCCACTACGAGCAGTACTTC. Its protein product is CASSYSGGSHYEQYF.

V and J are TRBV27 and TRBJ2-7; tentative D call: TRBD2 (7 bases). Trimming took off 0 bases at V and 4 bases at J, with 13 bases between the two ends. Per the germline V gene, CDR1 is MNHEY and CDR2 is SMNVEV (reference sequence). The CDR3 spans 15 residues. The CDR3 DNA reads as TGTGCCAGCAGTTTATCGGGGGGGGCCATTTACGAGCAGTACTTC. Its translation: CASSLSGGAIYEQYF.

The rearrangement links TRBV6-5 to TRBJ1-3; D remains unclear. The CDR3 length is 14 residues. Germline CDR1 MNHEY, CDR2 SVGAGI. The ends were cut back, 0 bases at V and 0 bases at J, with 3 bases in the middle. The CDR3 DNA reads TGTGCCAGCAGTTACTCCAGCTCTGGAAACACCATATATTTT. Its protein product is CASSYSSSGNTIYF.

This rearrangement joins TRBV27 to TRBJ2-2; D unclear. Per the germline V gene, CDR1 is MNHEY and CDR2 is SMNVEV (reference sequence). The CDR3 spans 14 residues. Deletions cut 2 bases from V and 6 bases from J, with 10 bases between. The DNA of the CDR3 is TGTGCCAGCAGTTTACGTGACGAACCCGGGGAGCTGTTTTTT. It encodes CASSLRDEPGELFF.

CDR3 protein: CASTSGTAHSPLHF. In nucleotides, the CDR3 is TGTGCCAGCACATCCGGGACAGCGCACTCACCCCTCCACTTT. The chain carries TRBV6-4 and TRBJ1-6; 7 bases fit TRBD1. The CDR3 contains 14 residues. Germline CDR1 reads MRHNA; CDR2 reads SNTAGT. Trimming at V came to 7 bases and at J to 10 bases, leaving 10 bases not matched to a gene.

V and J are TRBV30 and TRBJ1-5; a possible D gene is TRBD1 (6 bases). Germline V gene sequence: CDR1 GTSNPN, CDR2 SVGIG (reference sequence). The CDR3 runs to 13 residues. V lost 1 base to trimming and J lost 5 bases, with 9 bases between them. The CDR3 coding sequence is TGTGCCTGGAGTGCTGGGGGCGATCAGCCCCAGCATTTT. This translates into CAWSAGGDQPQHF.

The V and J genes are TRBV24-1 and TRBJ1-6; D may be TRBD1 (5 bases). CDR3 size: 16 residues. Between the trimmed V and J ends, which lost 7 bases and 0 bases, there was a span of 12 bases. CDR1 is KGHDR and CDR2 is SFDVKD in the germline V gene. CDR3 residues: CATSREGRSYNSPLHF. CDR3 nucleotides: TGTGCCACCAGCCGAGAGGGGCGCTCCTATAATTCACCCCTCCACTTT.

This clone was seen only once. The gene calls are TRBV13 and TRBJ1-5; the D is unclear. The length of the CDR3 is 14 residues. The germline V gene has CDR1 PRHDT and CDR2 FYEKMQ (reference sequence). The ends were cut back, 5 bases at V and 4 bases at J, with 12 bases in the middle. CDR3 residues: CASSLRTGNQPQHF. The CDR3 DNA reads as TGTGCCAGCAGCCTGAGGACGGGGAATCAGCCCCAGCATTTT.

V and J are TRBV5-1 and TRBJ2-4; D not certain. V lost 3 bases and J 8 bases, leaving 12 bases between the germline ends. Per the germline V gene, CDR1 is SGHRS and CDR2 is YFSETQ. This CDR3 spans 13 amino acids. This CDR3 reads CASSSGLEDIQYF. Written as DNA, the CDR3 is TGCGCCAGCAGCTCCGGTCTAGAGGACATTCAGTACTTC.